These 30 T cell receptor beta chains were sequenced from one sample in a study of beta chain features in type 1 diabetes. Every isolated RNA sample was fully reverse transcribed, so sequencing captured expressed TCRB transcripts. The data were produced by immunoSEQ multiplex PCR, yet TCRdb's version contains in-frame clones alone and is incomplete. The data show 150,000 or so clones, 8.5% to 14% seen once. The specimen sequenced was central memory CD4+ T cells from blood. The receptors stem from a man younger than 30 in good health.

Ten or more counts support this clone. The chain recombines TRBV25-1 with TRBJ2-7; D assignment may be TRBD1 or TRBD2 (5 bases each). V was cut by 4 bases and J by 4 bases, with 8 bases left in between. Germline CDR1 and CDR2: MGHDK and SYGVNS. The CDR3 contains 12 residues. The CDR3 region is CASSGGPYEQYF. CDR3 nucleotide sequence: TGTGCCAGCAGTGGGGGACCGTACGAGCAGTACTTC.

This clone was counted between two and nine times. The V gene is TRBV7-2, the J gene TRBJ1-2, with D possibly matching TRBD1 (5 bases). V dropped 1 base and J dropped 8 bases, with 20 bases sitting between them. Germline CDR1 reads SGHTA; CDR2 reads FQGNSA. The CDR3 totals 16 residues. The chain's CDR3 is CASSLDGAGGYPGYTF. CDR3 in DNA: TGTGCCAGCAGCTTAGATGGGGCCGGAGGTTACCCAGGCTACACCTTC.

J is TRBJ2-5 and V is TRBV7-2, with 16 bases aligning to TRBD2. CDR3 length: 18 residues. Germline CDR1 reads SGHTA; CDR2 reads FQGNSA. V shed 3 bases, J shed 2 bases, and the junction held 6 bases outside the gene matches. The CDR3, as DNA: TGTGCCAGCAGCTTCGGGACTAGCGGGGGGGCGAGGCAAGAGACCCAGTACTTC. Translated: CASSFGTSGGARQETQYF.

Many counts were recorded for this clone. The CDR3 sequence is CASSLGLPKNYYEQYF. The CDR3 coding sequence is TGTGCCAGCAGCTTGGGACTACCTAAAAACTACTACGAGCAGTACTTC. The chain is built from TRBV7-2 and TRBJ2-7; TRBD2 agrees at 7 bases. The germline V gene encodes CDR1 SGHTA and CDR2 FQGNSA. CDR3 length: 16 residues. V gave up 3 bases and J gave up 3 bases; unmatched junction bases: 11.

This clone appeared once. This sequence joins TRBV6-5 and TRBJ1-2; D uncertain. V was pared by 5 bases and J by 5 bases, with 12 bases between. Germline-derived CDR1 and CDR2 are MNHEY and SVGAGI. The CDR3 loop spans 13 amino acids. The CDR3 region is CASSPRRGYGYTF. The CDR3 region has the DNA TGTGCCAGCAGTCCCCGGCGTGGGTATGGCTACACCTTC.

This chain links TRBV20-1 with TRBJ1-3; no clear D. The CDR3 runs to 11 residues. The V gene's germline CDR1 is DFQATT and CDR2 SNEGSKA (reference sequence). Trimming removed 4 bases from V and 3 bases from J, with 4 bases in between. The CDR3 bases are TGCAGTGCTAATATTGGAAACACCATATATTTT. Translating it yields CSANIGNTIYF.

The chain employs TRBV7-2 and TRBJ2-4; 11 bases line up with TRBD2. Per the germline V gene, CDR1 is SGHTA and CDR2 is FQGNSA. The CDR3 is 16 amino acids. After removal of 3 bases from V and 4 bases from J, the junction contained 5 bases not matched to a gene. The CDR3 loop reads CASSFSGGALKNIQYF. Here the CDR3 DNA reads TGTGCCAGCAGCTTTAGCGGGGGGGCTTTGAAAAACATTCAGTACTTC.

The CDR3 DNA follows: TGTGCCAGCAGCCTTAAGGACAGGAGCGACGGTGGCTACACCTTC. It translates to CASSLKDRSDGGYTF. This rearrangement joins TRBV4-2 to TRBJ1-2, with 7 bases matching TRBD1. Germline values: CDR1 LGHNA, CDR2 YNFKEQ. Trimming took 4 bases from V and 7 from J; bases not matched to a gene: 12. The CDR3 has 15 amino acids.

V gene TRBV9 combines with J gene TRBJ1-2, with D maybe TRBD1 (5 bases). Between the trimmed V and J ends, which lost 4 bases and 6 bases, there was a span of 13 bases. CDR3 length: 13 residues. Per the germline V gene, CDR1 is SGDLS and CDR2 is YYNGEE. CDR3 amino acids: CASSPPGGNGYTF. CDR3 DNA: TGTGCCAGCAGCCCACCCGGGGGAAATGGCTACACCTTC.

The chain links TRBV25-1 to TRBJ1-1; D is undetermined. The germline V and J ends were trimmed by 1 base and 7 bases, with 7 bases remaining between them. The CDR3 is 12 amino acids. The germline CDR1 and CDR2 sequences are MGHDK and SYGVNS. Here the CDR3 DNA reads TGTGCCAGCAGTGAATCTACGTTTGAAGCTTTCTTT. It encodes CASSESTFEAFF.

This clone was detected only a few times. V is TRBV10-3 and J is TRBJ2-1; possibly TRBD1 for D (6 bases). The CDR3 is 15 amino acids. V was cut by 11 bases and J by 6 bases, with 23 bases left in between. The germline CDR1 and CDR2 sequences are ENHRY and SYGVKD. Here the CDR3 DNA reads TGTGCCGCTGGTAGCCCAGGGGTGCGTGGCAATGAGCAGTTCTTC. It is translated as CAAGSPGVRGNEQFF.

The chain carries TRBV11-2 and TRBJ2-3, with TRBD2 matching over 8 bases. The ends lost 1 base at V and 14 bases at J; junction bases unmatched: 5. This CDR3 comprises 12 residues. Germline assignment: CDR1 SGHAT and CDR2 FQNNGV. This CDR3 reads CASSLVSGVSYF. As DNA, the CDR3 is TGTGCCAGCAGCTTAGTTAGCGGGGTCTCGTATTTT.

V is TRBV28 and J is TRBJ2-5, with a possible D match to TRBD2 (5 bases). V was clipped by 9 bases and J by 4 bases, with 9 bases between them. Germline-derived CDR1 and CDR2 are MDHEN and SYDVKM. The CDR3 consists of 11 residues. CDR3 amino acids: CASGGGETQYF. CDR3 sequence (DNA): TGTGCCAGTGGAGGCGGAGAGACCCAGTACTTC.

This clone was counted only a few times. This chain links TRBV4-3 with TRBJ2-1, with D possibly matching TRBD2 (6 bases). The CDR3 consists of 14 residues. Between the trimmed V and J ends, which lost 0 bases and 10 bases, there was a span of 13 bases. The germline gives CDR1 LGHNA, CDR2 YSLEER. CDR3 amino acids: CASSQDPGAREQFF. Here the CDR3 DNA reads TGCGCCAGCAGCCAAGATCCGGGAGCCAGGGAGCAGTTCTTC.

The V and J genes are TRBV23-1 and TRBJ2-5; 8 positions agree with TRBD2. TRBV23-1 is treated as an ORF (open reading frame) with a function not yet certain. The CDR3 runs to 17 residues. V shed 0 bases, J shed 1 base, and the junction held 7 bases outside the gene matches. The DNA of the CDR3 is TGCGCCAGCAGTCAATCGCGGCGCGGGAGGTTCCAAGAGACCCAGTACTTC. Its translation is CASSQSRRGRFQETQYF.

The rearrangement joins TRBV14 to TRBJ2-1, with TRBD1 as a possible D gene (6 bases). Trimming removed 4 bases at V and 8 bases at J, with 27 bases between. Germline V gives CDR1 SGHDN, CDR2 FVKESK. The CDR3 is 18 amino acids. The DNA of the CDR3 is TGTGCCAGCAGCCTATGGGTAGGGGGAGAATTCGATACGGATGAGCAGTTCTTC. The encoded protein is CASSLWVGGEFDTDEQFF. Drawing the rest from reference TRBV14 and TRBJ2-1, the complete variable domain is EAGVTQFPSHSVIEKGQTVTLRCDPISGHDNLYWYRRVMGKEIKFLLHFVKESKQDESGMPNNRFLAERTGGTYSTLKVQPAELEDSGVYFCASSLWVGGEFDTDEQFFGPGTRLTVL.

This clone has just a few counts. The chain recombines TRBV5-6 with TRBJ1-1, with TRBD1 matching 7 bases. Trimming cost V 4 bases and J 0 bases; bases outside gene matches: 6. CDR3 length: 15 amino acids. Per the germline V gene, CDR1 is SGHDT and CDR2 is YYEEEE. The DNA for the CDR3 is TGTGCCAGCAGCCCATACAGGGGCATGAACACTGAAGCTTTCTTT. It encodes CASSPYRGMNTEAFF.

The chain couples TRBV27 to TRBJ2-7; D is tentatively TRBD1 or TRBD2 (5 bases each). The CDR3 runs 12 residues. The V gene lost 8 bases and the J gene lost 12 bases, with 20 bases spanning the gap. Germline values: CDR1 MNHEY, CDR2 SMNVEV (reference sequence). The CDR3, as DNA: TGTGCCAGCGCCACGTCGGGGACCGAAGGGTACTTC. This codes for CASATSGTEGYF.

This clone showed up just a few times. Other DNA sequences in this sample translate to the same CDR3. The chain has TRBV7-2 and TRBJ2-1; 10 bases agree with TRBD2. This CDR3 has 17 amino acids. Germline V gives CDR1 SGHTA, CDR2 FQGNSA. V dropped 5 bases and J dropped 7; count of bases not matched to a gene: 14. CDR3 in DNA: TGTGCCAGCAGCCCTAGACTAGCGGGTCGTGTTGGGAATGAGCAGTTCTTC. Its translation is CASSPRLAGRVGNEQFF.

This chain joins TRBV4-2 and TRBJ2-2; possibly TRBD2 for D (5 bases). The CDR3 has 16 residues. The germline gives CDR1 LGHNA, CDR2 YNFKEQ. V lost 5 bases and J 0 bases, leaving 13 bases between the germline ends. The CDR3 is CASSSRGAANTGELFF. CDR3 DNA sequence: TGTGCCAGCAGCTCCCGAGGAGCGGCGAACACCGGGGAGCTGTTTTTT.

This clone was seen only a few times. The V gene is TRBV7-2, the J gene TRBJ2-5, with D perhaps matching TRBD1 or TRBD2 (6 bases each). With 2 bases removed from V and 1 base from J, the gap between germline ends came to 11 bases. This CDR3 has 15 amino acids. Germline V gene lookup returns CDR1 SGHTA and CDR2 FQGNSA. CDR3 DNA: TGTGCCAGCAGCTTAAACGGGGGCCCCCAAGAGACCCAGTACTTC. It is translated as CASSLNGGPQETQYF.

This clone was seen a handful of times. The chain employs TRBV7-2 and TRBJ2-3; D gene ambiguous. Germline CDR1 reads SGHTA; CDR2 reads FQGNSA. This CDR3 has 15 residues. Trimming cost V 3 bases and J 2 bases, with 12 bases left between them. This chain's CDR3 is CASSFNGQTTDTQYF. CDR3 nucleotide sequence: TGTGCCAGCAGCTTCAATGGTCAGACCACAGATACGCAGTATTTT.

This clone was found a few times. The chain couples TRBV4-3 to TRBJ1-2; 8 positions agree with TRBD1. CDR3 size: 15 residues. The V and J ends lost 1 base and 8 bases, in that order; junction bases with no gene match: 9. Germline CDR1 is LGHNA and CDR2 is YSLEER. CDR3 nucleotides: TGCGCCAGCAGCCAAGTTGGGGCAGGGGGCCGAGGCTACACCTTC. The encoded protein is CASSQVGAGGRGYTF.

This clone has more than one count but fewer than ten. The chain is built from TRBV7-2 and TRBJ1-1, with D possibly matching TRBD1 (5 bases). The CDR3 loop spans 14 amino acids. The V and J ends lost 3 bases and 0 bases respectively, with 8 bases between them. Looked up from germline, CDR1 is SGHTA and CDR2 is FQGNSA. DNA for the CDR3: TGTGCCAGCAGCTTTGACAGAATGAACACTGAAGCTTTCTTT. This encodes CASSFDRMNTEAFF.

This clone was detected ten times or more. The chain links TRBV5-6 to TRBJ2-3, with 11 positions matching TRBD2. This CDR3 has 16 amino acids. The trim removed 2 bases at V and 5 bases at J, leaving 7 bases unmatched. Germline assignment: CDR1 SGHDT and CDR2 YYEEEE. The chain's CDR3 is CASSFYSGRAGDTQYF. The DNA for the CDR3 is TGTGCCAGCAGCTTCTATAGCGGGAGGGCCGGAGATACGCAGTATTTT.

This chain uses TRBV7-2 with TRBJ2-1; D remains ambiguous. CDR3 length: 14 residues. The ends were cut back, 5 bases at V and 3 bases at J, with 11 bases in the middle. In germline, CDR1 is SGHTA, CDR2 FQGNSA. The CDR3 sequence is CASSPGPNYNEQFF. CDR3 DNA sequence: TGTGCCAGCAGCCCAGGACCAAACTACAATGAGCAGTTCTTC.

The rearrangement uses TRBV9 and TRBJ1-2; TRBD1 is a possible D gene (5 bases). Germline assignment: CDR1 SGDLS and CDR2 YYNGEE. The CDR3 length is 15 residues. The V and J ends lost 0 bases and 1 base respectively, with 10 bases between them. CDR3 DNA sequence: TGTGCCAGCAGCGTAGATCCAGGGATTAACTATGGCTACACCTTC. It is translated as CASSVDPGINYGYTF. The full variable domain, completed using reference TRBV9 and TRBJ1-2, is DSGVTQTPKHLITATGQRVTLRCSPRSGDLSVYWYQQSLDQGLQFLIQYYNGEERAKGNILERFSAQQFPDLHSELNLSSLELGDSALYFCASSVDPGINYGYTFGSGTRLTVV.

The gene calls are TRBV7-2 and TRBJ2-7; possibly TRBD1 or TRBD2 for D (5 bases each). CDR1 and CDR2 from the germline V gene are SGHTA and FQGNSA. The CDR3 has 16 residues. With 5 bases removed from V and 1 base from J, the gap between germline ends came to 18 bases. The CDR3 DNA sequence: TGTGCCAGCAGCCTAGGGACCGGAGCCCTGTCCTACGAGCAGTACTTC. This sequence encodes CASSLGTGALSYEQYF.

This CDR3 is CASSLDRGREETQYF. CDR3 bases: TGTGCCAGCAGTTTGGACAGGGGGCGAGAAGAGACCCAGTACTTC. The chain recombines TRBV27 with TRBJ2-5; 11 bases fit TRBD1. The germline V gene encodes CDR1 MNHEY and CDR2 SMNVEV (reference sequence). The CDR3 extends over 15 amino acids. Germline trimming cut 3 bases from V and 3 bases from J; bases unmatched to any gene: 3.

This clone occurred a few times. The chain carries TRBV4-3 and TRBJ1-5; 7 bases match TRBD1. Germline V lookup: CDR1 LGHNA, CDR2 YSLEER. Unmatched junction bases numbered 8, after V lost 4 bases and J lost 8 bases. The length of the CDR3 is 14 residues. Here the CDR3 DNA reads TGCGCCAGCAGCCCTGCAGGGGGTGGAAAGCCCCAGCATTTT. Protein sequence: CASSPAGGGKPQHF.